Below are 9 T cell receptor beta chains sequenced from a single sample in a study of blood T cell repertoires in COVID-19. Using immunoSEQ multiplex PCR, the repertoire was profiled, and TCRdb retains in-frame clones only, with some absent. The sample yields some 110,000 clones, 82% seen once. Sequencing was done on a sample of peripheral blood. Receptors were obtained from a man in his 70s with acute or convalescent COVID-19.

This clone occurred once. At one end the junction does not follow the germline gene, possibly because of a read error. This sequence joins TRBV10-3 and TRBJ2-7, with 7 nucleotides matching TRBD2. CDR3 length: 14 residues. Germline V CDR1 and CDR2: ENHRY, SYGVKD. CDR3 coding DNA: TGTGCCATCTGTGAAATTAGCGGGTCGTACGAGCAGTACTTC. This translates into CAICEISGSYEQYF.

This clone was observed a few times. This chain links TRBV2 with TRBJ1-2, with no clear D. Germline assignment: CDR1 SNHLY and CDR2 FYNNEI. This CDR3 spans 13 amino acids. Trimming took off 2 bases at V and 5 bases at J, with 9 bases between the two ends. The CDR3 DNA reads as TGTGCCAGCAGTGAAATTACAAATTATGGCTACACCTTC. This translates into CASSEITNYGYTF.

The chain carries TRBV6-5 and TRBJ2-3; unclear D gene. The CDR3 consists of 14 residues. Trimming pared 2 bases from V and 1 base from J, leaving 7 bases between. From germline, CDR1 is MNHEY and CDR2 SVGAGI. Written as DNA, the CDR3 is TGTGCCAGCAGTTACCGCTCAGGCACAGATACGCAGTATTTT. It codes for CASSYRSGTDTQYF.

In this sample, this clone turned up once. This chain links TRBV18 with TRBJ1-5; TRBD1 agrees at 10 bases. Unmatched junction bases numbered 7, after V lost 5 bases and J lost 6 bases. The CDR3 has 15 residues. Germline loops: CDR1 KGHSH, CDR2 LQKENI. CDR3 region: CASSSGQGMGQPQHF. CDR3 sequence (DNA): TGTGCCAGCTCATCGGGACAGGGGATGGGTCAGCCCCAGCATTTT. Combining the CDR3 with reference TRBV18 and TRBJ1-5 gives the whole variable domain NAGVMQNPRHLVRRRGQEARLRCSPMKGHSHVYWYRQLPEEGLKFMVYLQKENIIDESGMPKERFSAEFPKEGPSILRIQQVVRGDSAAYFCASSSGQGMGQPQHFGDGTRLSIL.

This chain joins TRBV5-1 and TRBJ1-4; D is possibly TRBD1 (6 bases). V was shortened by 0 bases and J by 5 bases, with 8 bases between the two germline ends. Germline lookup yields CDR1 SGHRS and CDR2 YFSETQ. The length of the CDR3 is 14 residues. The CDR3 region has the DNA TGCGCCAGCAGCTTGGCCGGACAGAATGAAAAACTGTTTTTT. Its translation: CASSLAGQNEKLFF.

This clone occurred a few times. This chain connects TRBV5-1 to TRBJ2-7; TRBD2 matches 7 bases. The CDR3 has 14 amino acids. Germline-derived CDR1 and CDR2 are SGHRS and YFSETQ. Trimming cost V 7 bases and J 6 bases; bases outside gene matches: 13. The DNA for the CDR3 is TGCGCCAGCGCGGGGAGCGGGGCCTCTCTCGAGCAGTACTTC. Translation gives CASAGSGASLEQYF.

This rearrangement joins TRBV11-2 to TRBJ2-7; a possible D gene is TRBD2 (6 bases). The V gene lost 7 bases and the J gene lost 1 base, with 17 bases spanning the gap. The germline gives CDR1 SGHAT, CDR2 FQNNGV. This CDR3 comprises 15 residues. For the CDR3, the DNA is TGTGCCAGCACCCCATGGGCGGGAACTTCCTACGAGCAGTACTTC. The encoded protein is CASTPWAGTSYEQYF.

This chain links TRBV5-1 with TRBJ2-3; perhaps TRBD1 as D (5 bases). Germline loops: CDR1 SGHRS, CDR2 YFSETQ. The CDR3 contains 13 residues. V was cut by 5 bases and J by 5 bases, with 12 bases left in between. The CDR3 region is CASSFVQGDTQYF. The CDR3 coding sequence is TGCGCCAGCAGTTTTGTCCAGGGAGATACGCAGTATTTT.

The chain recombines TRBV7-9 with TRBJ1-4; TRBD1 might be the D (6 bases). Trimming left V 5 bases short and J 5 bases short, with 15 bases between. Germline assignment: CDR1 SEHNR and CDR2 FQNEAQ (reference sequence). This CDR3 is built from 15 residues. The CDR3 spells CASSRSGTLNEKLFF. CDR3 in DNA: TGTGCCAGCAGCCGTTCGGGGACATTGAATGAAAAACTGTTTTTT.